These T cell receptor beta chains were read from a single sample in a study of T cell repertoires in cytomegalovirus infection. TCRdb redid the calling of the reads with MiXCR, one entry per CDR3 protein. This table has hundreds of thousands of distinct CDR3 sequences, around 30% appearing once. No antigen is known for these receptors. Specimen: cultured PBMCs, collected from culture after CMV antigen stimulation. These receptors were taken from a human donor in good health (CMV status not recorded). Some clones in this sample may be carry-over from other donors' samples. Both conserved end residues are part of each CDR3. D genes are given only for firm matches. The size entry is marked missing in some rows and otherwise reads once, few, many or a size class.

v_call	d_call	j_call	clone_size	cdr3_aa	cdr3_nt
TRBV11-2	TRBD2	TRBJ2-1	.	CASSLILAGGLDEQFF	TGTGCCAGCAGCCTAATCTTAGCGGGAGGGCTGGATGAGCAGTTCTTC
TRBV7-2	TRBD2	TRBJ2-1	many	CASSWRGGGRNEQFF	TGTGCCAGCAGCTGGCGCGGGGGGGGAAGGAATGAGCAGTTCTTC
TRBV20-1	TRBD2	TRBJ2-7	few	CSASLGSGREKYEQYF	TGCAGTGCTAGTTTGGGTAGCGGGAGGGAAAAGTACGAGCAGTACTTC
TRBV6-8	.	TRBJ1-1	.	CASSPGLGAEAFF	TGTGCCAGCAGCCCCGGGCTGGGGGCTGAAGCTTTCTTT
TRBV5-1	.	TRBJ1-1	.	CASSVRGASEAFF	TGCGCCAGCAGCGTACGCGGGGCGTCTGAAGCTTTCTTT
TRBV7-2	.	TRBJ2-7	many	CASSSVRAGYYEQYF	TGTGCCAGCAGCTCAGTAAGGGCGGGATACTACGAGCAGTACTTC
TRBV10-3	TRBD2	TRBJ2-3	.	CATKILAGAADTQYF	TGTGCCACCAAAATACTAGCGGGAGCAGCAGATACGCAGTATTTT
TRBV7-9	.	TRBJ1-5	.	CASNRGRGQPQHF	TGTGCCAGCAACCGGGGGCGCGGTCAGCCCCAGCATTTT
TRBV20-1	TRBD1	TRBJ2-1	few	CSAAGQASSYNEQFF	TGCAGTGCTGCCGGACAGGCGAGCTCCTACAATGAGCAGTTCTTC
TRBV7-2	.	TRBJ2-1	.	CASSWGGRIGDEQFF	TGTGCCAGCAGCTGGGGGGGCAGGATCGGCGATGAGCAGTTCTTC
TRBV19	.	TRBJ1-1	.	CATNNVAEAFF	TGTGCCACGAACAATGTCGCTGAAGCTTTCTTT
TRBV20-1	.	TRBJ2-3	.	CSARGQRDRADTQYF	TGCAGTGCCCGGGGGCAGCGGGATCGGGCAGATACGCAGTATTTT